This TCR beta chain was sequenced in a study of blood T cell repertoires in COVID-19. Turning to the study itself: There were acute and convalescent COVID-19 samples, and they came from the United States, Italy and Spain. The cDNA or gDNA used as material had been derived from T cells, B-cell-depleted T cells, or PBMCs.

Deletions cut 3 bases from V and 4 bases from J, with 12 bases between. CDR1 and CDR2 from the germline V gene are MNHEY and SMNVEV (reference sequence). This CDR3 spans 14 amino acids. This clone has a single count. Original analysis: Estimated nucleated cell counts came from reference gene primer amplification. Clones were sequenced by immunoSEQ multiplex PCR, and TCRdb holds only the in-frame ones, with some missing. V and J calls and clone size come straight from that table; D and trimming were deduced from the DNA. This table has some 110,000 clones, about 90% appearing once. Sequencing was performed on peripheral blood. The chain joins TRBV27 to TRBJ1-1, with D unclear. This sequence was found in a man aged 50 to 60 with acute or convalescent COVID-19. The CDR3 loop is CASSLAGRGTEAFF. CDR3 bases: TGTGCCAGCAGTTTGGCCGGGAGAGGCACTGAAGCTTTCTTT.